The sequence of this TCR beta chain was determined in a study of long-term antiretroviral therapy in people with HIV. Overall study results and limits: Information on adherence, resistance and therapy changes was unavailable.

Version v3.0 of the immunoSEQ assay was performed at survey level. Sequencing aimed at about 35,000-55,000 T-cell genomes per sample. Profiled with immunoSEQ multiplex PCR; TCRdb holds only in-frame clones, not every one. Of some 15,000 clones in the sample, roughly 90% were seen once. Points on this clone: What it binds is unknown.

The CDR3 runs 15 residues. The germline V and J ends were trimmed by 5 bases and 4 bases, with 18 bases remaining between them. The germline V gene has CDR1 SEHNR and CDR2 FQNEAQ (reference sequence). This sample comprised unsorted PBMCs, obtained 0.7 years before starting antiretroviral therapy. The TCR sequence derives from a man aged 50 to 60 with HIV. The rearrangement links TRBV7-9 to TRBJ2-7; D ambiguous. The CDR3 protein is CASSQVGGLVYEQYF. CDR3 DNA: TGTGCCAGCAGCCAGGTCGGCGGTCTAGTGTACGAGCAGTACTTC. Together with reference TRBV7-9 and TRBJ2-7, the CDR3 gives the full variable domain: DTGVSQNPRHKITKRGQNVTFRCDPISEHNRLYWYRQTLGQGPEFLTYFQNEAQLEKSRLLSDRFSAERPKGSFSTLEIQRTEQGDSAMYLCASSQVGGLVYEQYFGPGTRLTVT.